This T cell receptor beta chain was identified in a study of breast tumors, draining lymph nodes, adjacent tissues. The lymph nodes were axillary draining lymph nodes from breast cancer patients. Trimming stripped 2 bases from V and 2 bases from J, with 10 bases between. CDR1 is SNHLY and CDR2 is FYNNEI in the germline V gene. The CDR3 consists of 14 residues. This clonotype was found many times. TCRdb re-called the multiplex PCR reads with MiXCR, one entry per CDR3 protein. The sample holds 200,000 to 250,000 distinct CDR3 sequences, less than 35% seen once. The rearrangement joins TRBV2 to TRBJ2-7; D call uncertain. The source is a female donor with breast cancer. Some clones in this sample may be carry-over from other donors' samples. The sample was axillary lymph node tissue. The CDR3 DNA reads TGTGCCAGCAGTGAAATAGGGCCTCCCTACGAGCAGTACTTC. The encoded protein is CASSEIGPPYEQYF.